The next 7 T cell receptor beta chains were all read from a single sample in a study of Ad26.COV2.S vaccination and SARS-CoV-2 variants. Treatment specified: about 20 received Ad26.COV2.S at low or high dose, single or two shots; roughly five received placebo; per-sample allocation not given. Collection of the samples took place on day 63 after the first injection of vaccine or placebo. This table comes from immunoSEQ multiplex PCR, and its TCRdb copy is limited to in-frame clones, with some not included. The sample includes roughly 380,000 clones, over 75% of them seen just once. The material was peripheral blood, obtained in a trial of Ad26.COV2.S vaccine versus placebo. The origin of the receptors is a person between 18 and 65 years old who received the Ad26.COV2.S COVID-19 vaccine or a placebo.

The rearrangement joins TRBV9 to TRBJ2-7; TRBD1 or TRBD2 may be the D gene (5 bases each). The ends were cut back, 3 bases at V and 7 bases at J, with 20 bases in the middle. The CDR3 has 15 amino acids. Germline V gives CDR1 SGDLS, CDR2 YYNGEE. The CDR3 protein is CASSAFTGTAQEQYF. CDR3 in DNA: TGTGCCAGCAGCGCCTTTACCGGGACGGCCCAGGAGCAGTACTTC. Combining the CDR3 with reference TRBV9 and TRBJ2-7 gives the whole variable domain DSGVTQTPKHLITATGQRVTLRCSPRSGDLSVYWYQQSLDQGLQFLIQYYNGEERAKGNILERFSAQQFPDLHSELNLSSLELGDSALYFCASSAFTGTAQEQYFGPGTRLTVT.

V gene TRBV11-1 combines with J gene TRBJ1-1, with a tentative D call TRBD1 (5 bases). Germline V gene sequence: CDR1 SGHAT, CDR2 FQDESV (reference sequence). Trimming stripped 1 base from V and 1 base from J, with 7 bases between. The CDR3 runs to 14 residues. The CDR3 sequence: CASSLDRTNTEAFF. The CDR3 nucleotides are TGTGCCAGCAGCTTAGACAGGACGAACACTGAAGCTTTCTTT.

The J gene is TRBJ2-7, the V gene TRBV4-2; D remains ambiguous. This CDR3 comprises 16 residues. Trimming took off 2 bases at V and 2 bases at J, with 16 bases between the two ends. Germline CDR1 and CDR2: LGHNA and YNFKEQ. The CDR3, as DNA: TGTGCCAGCAGCCAACCTCACCTATACCGAACCTACGAGCAGTACTTC. Translated, it gives CASSQPHLYRTYEQYF.

The rearrangement links TRBV5-5 to TRBJ2-5, with TRBD2 identical over 14 bases. Germline V CDR1 and CDR2: SGHKS, YYEKEE (reference sequence). The CDR3 sequence is 15 residues long. Losses at the gene ends were 5 bases for V and 3 bases for J; bases not matched to a gene: 3. The CDR3, as DNA: TGTGCCAGCAGTCCGGGACTAGCGGGGGAAGAGACCCAGTACTTC. Amino acids: CASSPGLAGEETQYF.

The chain uses TRBV27 and TRBJ1-1; D remains ambiguous. The V gene lost 0 bases and the J gene lost 7 bases, with 9 bases spanning the gap. Per germline, CDR1 MNHEY and CDR2 SMNVEV (reference sequence). The CDR3 has 13 residues. The CDR3 here is CASSLSSRSEAFF. The CDR3 DNA reads as TGTGCCAGCAGTTTATCCAGTCGTAGTGAAGCTTTCTTT.

V is TRBV6-6 and J is TRBJ2-7; 10 bases are shared with TRBD2. CDR3 length equals 14 residues. In germline, CDR1 is MNHNY, CDR2 SVGAGI (reference sequence). The V segment lost 0 bases and the J segment 5 bases; nucleotides outside the gene matches: 1. The CDR3 reads CASSYSGTSDEQYF. CDR3 sequence (DNA): TGTGCCAGCAGTTACTCCGGGACTAGCGACGAGCAGTACTTC.

The gene calls are TRBV18 and TRBJ2-5; 9 bases align to TRBD2. V lost 3 bases and J lost 5; bases outside the gene matches: 7. Germline V gene lookup returns CDR1 KGHSH and CDR2 LQKENI. The CDR3 length is 15 residues. CDR3 sequence (DNA): TGTGCCAGCTCACCGCAAGCGGGGGGAATGGAGACCCAGTACTTC. Translation: CASSPQAGGMETQYF. Supplemented by reference TRBV18 and TRBJ2-5, the full variable domain reads NAGVMQNPRHLVRRRGQEARLRCSPMKGHSHVYWYRQLPEEGLKFMVYLQKENIIDESGMPKERFSAEFPKEGPSILRIQQVVRGDSAAYFCASSPQAGGMETQYFGPGTRLLVL.